This T cell receptor (beta chain) came from a study of blood T cells in healthy people across ages. Overall study results and limits: Naive T cell percentage by flow cytometry tracked strongly with beta diversity. TCR beta diversity, measured per million T cells, fell in a roughly linear way with age. The study found more naive CD4+ cells and higher diversity in long-lived than aged donors.

This clonotype was counted at least ten times. Antigen specificity is unknown. This CDR3 is 15 amino acids long. Germline-derived CDR1 and CDR2 are SGHTA and FQGNSA. Trimming took 8 bases from V and 0 from J; bases not matched to a gene: 7. Isolation recovered at least 6 million PBMCs from every sample. A second PCR, run for roughly 7 to 12 cycles, used a sample-barcoded 5' primer plus a J-beta primer mix. TCRdb reanalysed the 5' RACE reads using MiXCR and keeps one entry per CDR3 protein. The sample carries 650,000 to 1,000,000 distinct CDR3 sequences, 46% recorded once. This chain links TRBV7-2 with TRBJ2-7; TRBD2 aligns across 10 bases. This TCR was sampled from a man at least 80 years old in good health. The sequencing input was blood. CDR3: CASGIRLAGSYEQYF. CDR3 sequence (DNA): TGTGCCAGCGGGATTAGACTAGCGGGCTCCTACGAGCAGTACTTC.